The 15 T cell receptor beta chains listed next were all sequenced from one sample in a study of blood T cell repertoires in COVID-19. Generated by immunoSEQ multiplex PCR, the TCRdb table keeps only in-frame clones and is missing some. Found here are a few hundred thousand clones, roughly 85% of them singletons; the top ten hold about 3.6%. Sequenced: peripheral blood. Receptor source: a woman in her late teens or twenties with acute or convalescent COVID-19.

The chain uses TRBV27 and TRBJ1-2; TRBD1 is a possible D gene (5 bases). The CDR3 is 14 amino acids. V was clipped by 6 bases and J by 4 bases, with 15 bases between them. The germline V gene encodes CDR1 MNHEY and CDR2 SMNVEV (reference sequence). The CDR3 DNA sequence: TGTGCCAGCAGAAAAGGGGCCGGGCCCTATGGCTACACCTTC. Its protein product is CASRKGAGPYGYTF.

V usage is TRBV7-9 and J usage is TRBJ2-1, with 13 bases identical to TRBD2. CDR3 length: 17 residues. Germline assignment: CDR1 SEHNR and CDR2 FQNEAQ (reference sequence). J gave up 1 base and V 5 bases, and 5 bases lay outside the gene matches. This CDR3 reads CASSDGTSGESYNEQFF. Here the CDR3 DNA reads TGTGCCAGCAGCGACGGGACTAGCGGGGAATCCTACAATGAGCAGTTCTTC.

The chain joins TRBV5-1 to TRBJ2-5; D unclear. V lost 2 bases and J lost 2, with 7 bases in between. The CDR3 runs to 13 residues. The germline V gene has CDR1 SGHRS and CDR2 YFSETQ. CDR3 DNA sequence: TGCGCCAGCAGCTTATTCAGACAAGAGACCCAGTACTTC. Residues: CASSLFRQETQYF.

This chain links TRBV28 with TRBJ1-4, with 7 nucleotides matching TRBD1. V lost 3 bases and J lost 0; bases outside the gene matches: 19. Germline values: CDR1 MDHEN, CDR2 SYDVKM. This CDR3 comprises 21 residues. Written as DNA, the CDR3 is TGTGCCAGCAGTTTTCCTTCGACAGGGCAATCTTTTTCTACAACTAATGAAAAACTGTTTTTT. It yields the protein CASSFPSTGQSFSTTNEKLFF.

V usage is TRBV7-3 and J usage is TRBJ2-1; the D gene is possibly TRBD1 (5 bases). The germline V gene encodes CDR1 SGHTA and CDR2 FQGTGA. CDR3 length equals 15 residues. Trimming shortened V by 5 bases and J by 9 bases, and 20 bases separated the two germline ends. Here the CDR3 reads CASSQGAIRASEQFF. CDR3 DNA sequence: TGTGCCAGCAGCCAAGGGGCCATCCGGGCGAGTGAGCAGTTCTTC.

The rearrangement links TRBV9 to TRBJ2-3; 13 positions match TRBD2. Germline assignment: CDR1 SGDLS and CDR2 YYNGEE. V shed 3 bases and J 5 bases; nucleotides not matched to a gene: 6. The CDR3 covers 16 residues. CDR3: CASSATLAGGQDTQYF. CDR3 in DNA: TGTGCCAGCAGCGCTACACTAGCGGGGGGGCAAGATACGCAGTATTTT.

This clone has just one count. This chain connects TRBV12-3 or TRBV12-4 to TRBJ1-4; 9 bases agree with TRBD1. Losses at the gene ends were 8 bases for V and 8 bases for J; bases not matched to a gene: 6. The CDR3 runs 13 residues. This CDR3 reads CASLDRGEEKLFF. CDR3 DNA: TGTGCCAGCTTGGACAGGGGTGAAGAAAAACTGTTTTTT.

The rearrangement links TRBV11-2 to TRBJ2-1; 7 bases are a match to TRBD2. The germline V gene encodes CDR1 SGHAT and CDR2 FQNNGV. The CDR3 covers 17 residues. Unmatched junction bases numbered 20, after V lost 5 bases and J lost 10 bases. CDR3 protein: CASSAVLGGGIRREQFF. CDR3 coding DNA: TGTGCCAGCAGCGCAGTCTTGGGCGGGGGTATTCGCCGGGAGCAGTTCTTC.

This chain joins TRBV6-5 and TRBJ1-5; D possibly corresponds to TRBD1 (6 bases). Germline values: CDR1 MNHEY, CDR2 SVGAGI. The V gene lost 5 bases and the J gene lost 3 bases, with 11 bases spanning the gap. This CDR3 region has 14 residues. The CDR3 DNA follows: TGTGCCAGCAGTCTAGGGGGACACAATCAGCCCCAGCATTTT. Translated: CASSLGGHNQPQHF.

This chain joins TRBV6-6 and TRBJ1-5; 7 bases fit TRBD1. Germline V gene lookup returns CDR1 MNHNY and CDR2 SVGAGI (reference sequence). Trimming at V came to 6 bases and at J to 7 bases, leaving 6 bases not matched to a gene. This CDR3 spans 13 amino acids. The CDR3 bases are TGTGCCAGCAGAATCGACAGGGCCCAGCCCCAGCATTTT. Its protein is CASRIDRAQPQHF.

V and J are TRBV10-3 and TRBJ2-1, with 7 positions matching TRBD1. Trimming cost V 7 bases and J 8 bases; bases outside gene matches: 8. The CDR3 has 13 residues. The germline CDR1 and CDR2 sequences are ENHRY and SYGVKD. The CDR3 bases are TGTGCCATCAAAATAAGACAGGGCGATGAGCAGTTCTTC. It yields the protein CAIKIRQGDEQFF.

This rearrangement joins TRBV7-9 to TRBJ2-2; TRBD2 agrees at 7 bases. This CDR3 contains 12 residues. Germline V gives CDR1 SEHNR, CDR2 FQNEAQ (reference sequence). The V and J ends lost 7 bases and 5 bases, in that order; junction bases with no gene match: 1. The CDR3 DNA follows: TGTGCCAGCATGGGGGGGACCGGGGAGCTGTTTTTT. It yields the protein CASMGGTGELFF. Together with reference TRBV7-9 and TRBJ2-2, the CDR3 gives the full variable domain: DTGVSQNPRHKITKRGQNVTFRCDPISEHNRLYWYRQTLGQGPEFLTYFQNEAQLEKSRLLSDRFSAERPKGSFSTLEIQRTEQGDSAMYLCASMGGTGELFFGEGSRLTVL.

The gene calls are TRBV4-1 and TRBJ1-5; D is unclear. Germline V lookup: CDR1 MGHRA, CDR2 YSYEKL. V was shortened by 3 bases and J by 6 bases, with 15 bases between the two germline ends. CDR3 length: 15 amino acids. CDR3 protein: CASSQRDSKGQPQHF. CDR3 in DNA: TGCGCCAGCAGCCAGAGGGATTCTAAAGGTCAGCCCCAGCATTTT.

The V and J genes are TRBV6-4 and TRBJ2-1; TRBD2 aligns across 7 bases. V shed 10 bases and J 7 bases; nucleotides not matched to a gene: 13. CDR1 MRHNA and CDR2 SNTAGT come from the germline V gene. The CDR3 runs 14 residues. CDR3 loop: CANLPGPAGNEQFF. CDR3 nucleotides: TGTGCCAACCTACCGGGACCAGCGGGAAATGAGCAGTTCTTC.

Only one count was recorded for this clone. This chain links TRBV5-1 with TRBJ2-5; possibly TRBD2 for D (6 bases). CDR3 length: 16 residues. Germline values: CDR1 SGHRS, CDR2 YFSETQ. Trimming cost V 0 bases and J 3 bases, with 15 bases left between them. As DNA, the CDR3 is TGCGCCAGCAGCTTGGCGTGGGGCGGGGACGAAGAGACCCAGTACTTC. This encodes CASSLAWGGDEETQYF.